One and the same sample provided the 18 T cell receptor beta chains below, sequenced in a study of blood T cell repertoires in COVID-19. This table comes from immunoSEQ multiplex PCR, and its TCRdb copy is limited to in-frame clones, with some not included. The table includes fewer than 200,000 clones, about 85% detected once. Material for sequencing was peripheral blood. The receptors shown here come from an older woman with COVID-19, enrolled during active disease.

V and J are TRBV10-1 and TRBJ1-1, with 8 nucleotides matching TRBD1. Per the germline V gene, CDR1 is WNHNN and CDR2 is SYGVQD (reference sequence). V shed 6 bases, J shed 4 bases, and the junction held 4 bases outside the gene matches. The length of the CDR3 is 13 residues. CDR3 nucleotide sequence: TGCGCCAGCAGGCGGGACAGGACCACTGAAGCTTTCTTT. Translation gives CASRRDRTTEAFF.

The chain joins TRBV7-9 to TRBJ2-3, with D hard to call. The CDR3 runs to 12 residues. Between the trimmed V and J ends, which lost 5 bases and 6 bases, there was a span of 9 bases. Per the germline V gene, CDR1 is SEHNR and CDR2 is FQNEAQ (reference sequence). The CDR3 sequence is CASSILGDTQYF. In DNA, the CDR3 is TGTGCCAGCAGCATCCTCGGGGATACGCAGTATTTT.

The chain carries TRBV7-9 and TRBJ2-7; 13 bases line up with TRBD2. This CDR3 is 15 amino acids long. With V trimmed by 4 bases and J by 6 bases, 6 bases remained unmatched. Per the germline V gene, CDR1 is SEHNR and CDR2 is FQNEAQ (reference sequence). The CDR3 sequence: CASSSRTSGRGEQYF. DNA for the CDR3: TGTGCCAGCAGCTCCCGGACTAGCGGGAGAGGCGAGCAGTACTTC. Filled out from reference TRBV7-9 and TRBJ2-7, the complete variable domain reads DTGVSQNPRHKITKRGQNVTFRCDPISEHNRLYWYRQTLGQGPEFLTYFQNEAQLEKSRLLSDRFSAERPKGSFSTLEIQRTEQGDSAMYLCASSSRTSGRGEQYFGPGTRLTVT.

This sequence joins TRBV6-5 and TRBJ2-2, with a weak D call TRBD2 (5 bases). V lost 0 bases, J lost 1 base, and 6 bases lay in between. CDR3 length equals 15 residues. CDR1 MNHEY and CDR2 SVGAGI come from the germline V gene. CDR3 amino acids: CASSYSRENTGELFF. CDR3 coding DNA: TGTGCCAGCAGTTACTCACGGGAGAACACCGGGGAGCTGTTTTTT.

V and J are TRBV19 and TRBJ1-4; no clear D gene. V lost 3 bases, J lost 5 bases, and 10 bases lay in between. CDR3 length equals 14 residues. Germline CDR1 is LNHDA and CDR2 is SQIVND (reference sequence). CDR3 amino acids: CASSIGDINEKLFF. The CDR3 DNA sequence: TGTGCCAGTAGTATCGGGGATATAAATGAAAAACTGTTTTTT. The complete variable domain, with remaining parts taken from reference TRBV19 and TRBJ1-4, reads DGGITQSPKYLFRKEGQNVTLSCEQNLNHDAMYWYRQDPGQGLRLIYYSQIVNDFQKGDIAEGYSVSREKKESFPLTVTSAQKNPTAFYLCASSIGDINEKLFFGSGTQLSVL.

The CDR3 DNA reads as TGCAGTGCCCTCGAGGGCGGGGAGCTGTTTTTT. It is translated as CSALEGGELFF. The chain carries TRBV20-1 and TRBJ2-2; possible D gene TRBD2, 5 bases. Germline V gene data show CDR1 as DFQATT and CDR2 as SNEGSKA (reference sequence). The CDR3 has 11 residues. Trimming shortened V by 6 bases and J by 7 bases, and 9 bases separated the two germline ends.

As to this clone: The identical CDR3 is also encoded by other nucleotide sequences in the sample. The chain uses TRBV6-5 and TRBJ1-1; 9 nucleotides agree with TRBD1. J lost 4 bases, V lost 6 bases, and 3 bases had no gene match. The CDR3 contains 13 residues. Germline values: CDR1 MNHEY, CDR2 SVGAGI. CDR3 in amino acids: CASSRDRVTEAFF. The CDR3 nucleotides read TGTGCCAGCAGCCGGGACAGGGTCACTGAAGCTTTCTTT.

This clone was observed a single time. The J gene is TRBJ1-6, the V gene TRBV30, with 7 bases aligning to TRBD1. The ends lost 5 bases at V and 2 bases at J; junction bases unmatched: 6. This CDR3 spans 15 amino acids. CDR1 GTSNPN and CDR2 SVGIG come from the germline V gene (reference sequence). CDR3 sequence: CAWGQAETYNSPLHF. In nucleotides, the CDR3 is TGTGCCTGGGGACAGGCGGAAACCTATAATTCACCCCTCCACTTT.

The V gene is TRBV5-1, the J gene TRBJ2-2; possibly TRBD2 for D (5 bases). The CDR3 totals 15 residues. The V end was cut by 5 bases, the J end by 0 bases, with 11 bases between. Germline lookup yields CDR1 SGHRS and CDR2 YFSETQ. DNA for the CDR3: TGCGCCAGCAGTAGTAGCGTCTCGAACACCGGGGAGCTGTTTTTT. Its translation: CASSSSVSNTGELFF.

V is TRBV29-1 and J is TRBJ1-1, with TRBD1 matching over 9 bases. V gave up 5 bases and J gave up 9 bases; unmatched junction bases: 7. The CDR3 contains 12 residues. Germline V lookup: CDR1 SQVTM, CDR2 ANQGSEA. The CDR3 bases are TGCAGCGTTAACCCCGGGACAGGGCAAGCTTTCTTT. This translates into CSVNPGTGQAFF.

The chain combines TRBV29-1 with TRBJ2-2; possible D gene TRBD1, 6 bases. V dropped 6 bases and J dropped 3 bases, with 14 bases sitting between them. CDR3 size: 14 residues. Germline values: CDR1 SQVTM, CDR2 ANQGSEA. The CDR3 loop reads CSVGTRMDTGELFF. Here the CDR3 DNA reads TGCAGCGTAGGGACACGGATGGACACCGGGGAGCTGTTTTTT.

As DNA, the CDR3 is TGTGCCAGCAGTGAACGACGGGAGGTGTTCTACGAGCAGTACTTC. It codes for CASSERREVFYEQYF. The rearrangement uses TRBV6-1 and TRBJ2-7; 7 positions match TRBD2. After removal of 2 bases from V and 3 bases from J, the junction contained 7 bases not matched to a gene. Looked up from germline, CDR1 is MNHNS and CDR2 is SASEGT. CDR3 length: 15 residues.

This clone was seen a single time. V and J are TRBV14 and TRBJ1-1, with 7 bases lining up with TRBD1. The V segment lost 4 bases and the J segment 7 bases; nucleotides outside the gene matches: 9. The CDR3 length is 14 residues. CDR1 and CDR2 (germline): SGHDN, FVKESK. CDR3 in DNA: TGTGCCAGCAGCCCTCAGGGGGTACCTGGTGAAGCTTTCTTT. This codes for CASSPQGVPGEAFF.

This chain joins TRBV7-9 and TRBJ1-1; unclear D gene. The CDR3 has 15 residues. Germline-derived CDR1 and CDR2 are SEHNR and FQNEAQ (reference sequence). Trimming took 4 bases from V and 1 from J, leaving 13 bases between them. The CDR3 DNA follows: TGTGCCAGCAGCTCCCGGGTCCTGGGGAACACTGAAGCTTTCTTT. Its translation is CASSSRVLGNTEAFF.

The chain has TRBV18 and TRBJ1-4; perhaps TRBD1 as D (6 bases). Trimming removed 3 bases at V and 4 bases at J, with 12 bases between. There are 15 residues in the CDR3. In germline, CDR1 is KGHSH, CDR2 LQKENI. Written as DNA, the CDR3 is TGTGCCAGCTCACCCGCGACAGGTGTTAATGAAAAACTGTTTTTT. It codes for CASSPATGVNEKLFF.

The chain couples TRBV19 to TRBJ2-1; D is possibly TRBD1 (7 bases). The CDR3 is 13 residues long. Germline-derived CDR1 and CDR2 are LNHDA and SQIVND (reference sequence). V lost 1 base and J 9 bases, leaving 10 bases between the germline ends. This CDR3 is CASSIGQGGEQFF. The DNA for the CDR3 is TGTGCCAGTAGTATAGGGCAGGGGGGTGAGCAGTTCTTC. The complete variable domain, with remaining parts taken from reference TRBV19 and TRBJ2-1, reads DGGITQSPKYLFRKEGQNVTLSCEQNLNHDAMYWYRQDPGQGLRLIYYSQIVNDFQKGDIAEGYSVSREKKESFPLTVTSAQKNPTAFYLCASSIGQGGEQFFGPGTRLTVL.

The chain carries TRBV29-1 and TRBJ2-4, with D maybe TRBD2 (6 bases). CDR3 size: 14 residues. CDR1 SQVTM and CDR2 ANQGSEA come from the germline V gene. The V end was cut by 7 bases, the J end by 2 bases, with 15 bases between. For the CDR3, the DNA is TGCAGCGCGGTAGGGGCGGGAACCAAAAACATTCAGTACTTC. Its protein is CSAVGAGTKNIQYF.

J is TRBJ2-3 and V is TRBV27; 9 nucleotides agree with TRBD1. This CDR3 is 12 amino acids long. Trimming took 5 bases from V and 14 from J; bases not matched to a gene: 8. Germline V gives CDR1 MNHEY, CDR2 SMNVEV (reference sequence). The CDR3 reads CASSLNRGPAYF. CDR3 DNA: TGTGCCAGCAGTCTTAACAGGGGGCCAGCGTATTTT.